The 8 T cell receptor beta chains listed next were all sequenced from one sample in a study of molecular identifiers for immune sequencing clone quantification. TCRdb re-analysed the PCR reads in MiXCR, keeping a single row per CDR3 protein. The sample includes 490,000 or so distinct CDR3 sequences, 20% to 25% of them seen just once. Sequenced: naive CD8+ T cells from blood, with Jurkat cell RNA spiked in. Subset reported: FACS-sorted CD8+CD4-CCR7+CD45RA+ naive T cells. The receptors were gathered from a human donor in good health. Some libraries in this study had Jurkat cell RNA spiked in.

As for this clonotype: A single base separates this from a much larger clone, so it may be a read error. V is TRBV5-6 and J is TRBJ2-7; TRBD1 or TRBD2 may be the D gene (5 bases each). Germline-derived CDR1 and CDR2 are SGHDT and YYEEEE. This CDR3 has 15 residues. CDR3 protein: CASCLSGPDPEEQYF. Written as DNA, the CDR3 is TGTGCCAGCTGCTTGTCGGGACCCGATCCAGAAGAGCAGTACTTC.

Ten or more counts support this clonotype. The CDR3: CASSLEGQIPSNQPQHF. The DNA of the CDR3 is TGTGCCAGCAGTTTAGAAGGACAGATCCCTAGCAATCAGCCCCAGCATTTT. The chain recombines TRBV28 with TRBJ1-5, with D possibly TRBD1 on 6 matching bases. V shed 2 bases and J shed 0 bases, with 14 bases lying between them. This CDR3 contains 17 residues. Germline V CDR1 and CDR2: MDHEN, SYDVKM.

This clonotype was found a few times. The chain uses TRBV4-1 and TRBJ2-7, with D possibly TRBD1 on 6 matching bases. CDR3 length equals 15 residues. The germline V and J ends were trimmed by 0 bases and 4 bases, with 13 bases remaining between them. CDR1 MGHRA and CDR2 YSYEKL come from the germline V gene. The CDR3 DNA is TGCGCCAGCAGCCAAGAGAAAGGACAGCAATACGAGCAGTACTTC. Its translation: CASSQEKGQQYEQYF.

Comments on this clonotype: This may arise from a read error, as a much more abundant clone is one base away. Given the absence of the conserved phenylalanine or tryptophan at the CDR3 end, a read error is likely. The chain recombines TRBV4-1 with TRBJ1-5; 7 nucleotides agree with TRBD1. Germline V gives CDR1 MGHRA, CDR2 YSYEKL. V lost 2 bases, J lost 4 bases, and 5 bases stayed unmatched. This CDR3 is 15 amino acids long. The CDR3 here is CASSQNRGSNQPQHS. The CDR3 region has the DNA TGCGCCAGCAGCCAAAACAGGGGCTCGAATCAGCCCCAGCATTCT.

This rearrangement joins TRBV11-2 to TRBJ2-1, with TRBD2 matching over 7 bases. This CDR3 comprises 13 residues. In germline, CDR1 is SGHAT, CDR2 FQNNGV. The ends lost 1 base at V and 9 bases at J; junction bases unmatched: 3. The CDR3 loop reads CASSLVWGGEQFF. The DNA for the CDR3 is TGTGCCAGCAGCTTAGTATGGGGGGGTGAGCAGTTCTTC. The entire variable domain, with the rest obtained from reference TRBV11-2 and TRBJ2-1, is as follows: EAGVAQSPRYKIIEKRQSVAFWCNPISGHATLYWYQQILGQGPKLLIQFQNNGVVDDSQLPKDRFSAERLKGVDSTLKIQPAKLEDSAVYLCASSLVWGGEQFFGPGTRLTVL.

CDR3 nucleotides: TGCGCCAGCAGCCAAGACAACGACTACAATGAGCAGTTCTTC. Residues: CASSQDNDYNEQFF. The chain combines TRBV4-3 with TRBJ2-1; no reliable D call. Trimming removed 0 bases at V and 3 bases at J, with 6 bases between. Germline CDR1 and CDR2: LGHNA and YSLEER. The CDR3 is 14 amino acids.

This clonotype was recorded at least ten times. The DNA of the CDR3 is TGTGCCAGCACCCAGGGGGCAATCGCTGAAGCTTTCTTT. It encodes CASTQGAIAEAFF. The chain carries TRBV6-2 or TRBV6-3 and TRBJ1-1, with 8 bases lining up with TRBD1. The ends lost 7 bases at V and 6 bases at J; junction bases unmatched: 7. CDR1 MNHEY and CDR2 SVGEGT come from the germline V gene. The CDR3 is 13 amino acids.

This clonotype was detected many times. V usage is TRBV6-2 or TRBV6-3 and J usage is TRBJ1-1, with 9 bases aligning to TRBD1. CDR1 and CDR2 (germline): MNHEY, SVGEGT. The CDR3 runs 17 residues. The junction had 13 bases not matched to a gene; V was cut back by 6 bases and J by 2 bases. The CDR3, as DNA: TGTGCCAGCAGCTCCATTCCCGGGACAGGGTTAAACACTGAAGCTTTCTTT. This codes for CASSSIPGTGLNTEAFF.